The clone carrying this TCR beta chain was seen many times. Its antigen is as yet unknown. Time point meaning: blood at routine non-recurrence follow-up after resection. TCRdb reprocessed the 5' RACE reads with MiXCR, giving one entry per CDR3 protein. The repertoire includes roughly 17,000 distinct CDR3 sequences, less than 12% of them detected once, and about 38% sits in the top ten. The CDR3 length is 13 residues. V gave up 3 bases and J gave up 1 base, with 3 bases separating them. Germline values: CDR1 WNHNN, CDR2 SYGVQD (reference sequence). The data stem from a study of spatial heterogeneity in lung cancer. Study results and limitations: Ubiquitous expanded tumor TCRs were seen in blood more at resection than at follow-up.

The source material was PBMCs, sampled at follow-up. This TCR derives from a female donor with early-stage non-small cell lung cancer. The rearrangement joins TRBV10-1 to TRBJ2-2; D is ambiguous. The CDR3 loop is CASSDRNTGELFF. CDR3 sequence (DNA): TGCGCCAGCAGTGACCGGAACACCGGGGAGCTGTTTTTT.